The sample holds a few counts of the clone carrying this T cell receptor beta chain. TCRdb reprocessed the RT-PCR reads via MiXCR and lists one record per CDR3 protein. The table lists fewer than 800,000 distinct CDR3 sequences, around 14% of them singletons, with 3.6% in the top ten. Germline CDR1 MNHEY, CDR2 SMNVEV (reference sequence). CDR3 length: 11 residues. The V and J ends lost 8 bases and 2 bases respectively, with 6 bases between them. Sequencing was done on a sample of memory CD4+ T cells from blood. The source is a female donor in good health, serving as a healthy control. The chain recombines TRBV27 with TRBJ1-2; D ambiguous. In DNA, the CDR3 is TGTGCCAGCGGTCGGAACTATGGCTACACCTTC. It codes for CASGRNYGYTF.